This TCR beta chain was documented in a study of cytomegalovirus exposure and HLA in healthy donors. Looking at the study overall: Approximately 200 million T cells yielded fewer than 120 million unique TCR beta sequences in earlier analysis. General study results and limits: Immune exposure was documented only through CMV serostatus.

The PCR made use of 60 Vbeta and 13 Jbeta primers. Profiled with immunoSEQ multiplex PCR; TCRdb holds only in-frame clones, not every one. The table has about 63,000 clones, more than 80% seen once. CDR3 length equals 17 residues. Trimming took 2 bases from V and 0 from J, leaving 11 bases between them. Germline CDR1 and CDR2: SGHTA and FQGTGA. On this clone itself: Its cognate antigen is unknown.

The specimen was PBMCs. The chain has TRBV7-3 and TRBJ2-6; TRBD2 might be the D (7 bases). The sequence was obtained from a woman in her 30s in good health and CMV-seropositive. The CDR3 DNA reads as TGTGCCAGCAGCTTAGCGGGGGCCTCCTCTGGGGCCAACGTCCTGACTTTC. It specifies CASSLAGASSGANVLTF. Looking up the rest from reference TRBV7-3 and TRBJ2-6 gives the full variable domain: GAGVSQTPSNKVTEKGKYVELRCDPISGHTALYWYRQSLGQGPEFLIYFQGTGAADDSGLPNDRFFAVRPEGSVSTLKIQRTERGDSAVYLCASSLAGASSGANVLTFGAGSRLTVL.